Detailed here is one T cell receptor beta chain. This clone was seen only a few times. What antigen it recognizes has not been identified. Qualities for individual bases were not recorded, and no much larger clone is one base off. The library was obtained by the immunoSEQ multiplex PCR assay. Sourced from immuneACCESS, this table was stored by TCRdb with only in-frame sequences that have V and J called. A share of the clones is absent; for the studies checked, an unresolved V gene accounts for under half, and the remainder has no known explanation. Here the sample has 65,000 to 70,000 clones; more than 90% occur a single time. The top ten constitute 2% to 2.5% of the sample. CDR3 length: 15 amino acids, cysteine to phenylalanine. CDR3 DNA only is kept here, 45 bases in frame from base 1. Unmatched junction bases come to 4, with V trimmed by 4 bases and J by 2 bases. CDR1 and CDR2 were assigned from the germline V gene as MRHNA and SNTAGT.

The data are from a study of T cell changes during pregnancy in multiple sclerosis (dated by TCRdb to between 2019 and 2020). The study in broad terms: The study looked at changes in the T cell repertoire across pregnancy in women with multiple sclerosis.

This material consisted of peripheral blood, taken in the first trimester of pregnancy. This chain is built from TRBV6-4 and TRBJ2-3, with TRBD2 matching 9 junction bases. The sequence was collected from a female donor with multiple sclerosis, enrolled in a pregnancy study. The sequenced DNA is TGTGCCAGCAGTGCCCTAGCGGGGTCCACAGATACGCAGTATTTT. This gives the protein CASSALAGSTDTQYF.